This T cell receptor beta chain was captured by sequencing in a study of blood T cell repertoires in COVID-19 (dated by TCRdb to the early 2020s). Some background on the complete study: Collaborator samples came from the United States, Italy and Spain and covered acute and convalescent phases of COVID-19. The prospective study material was composed of cDNA or gDNA derived from T cells, B-cell-depleted T cells, or PBMCs. A freely available public database, intended as a resource for researchers studying the immune response to SARS-CoV-2, is where the repertoires were released. Nearly every sample came with metadata listing a de-identified subject ID, COVID-19 status, age in years and sex. HLA class I and class II types, where available, came from metadata supplied by the sample provider rather than from assay-based typing. Samples were obtained from the ongoing ImmuneRACE study (first 160 participants) and from 1,000 to 1,500 subjects provided by 6 global collaborators. Deeply sampled blood TCRbeta repertoires from subjects exposed to, actively infected with, or recovered from COVID-19 were included in the dataset. The full study reports these points: How much clinical and demographic metadata was included differed by source and by participant, and the metadata was provided uncurated.

On this clone itself: The clone's antigen remains unknown. Base qualities are not provided; no much larger clone lies one nucleotide away.

V is cut back by 0 bases and J by 14 bases, with 5 bases in the junction unmatched. As encoded in the germline V gene, CDR1 is SGHRS while CDR2 is YFSETQ. The CDR3 spans 13 residues, from the cysteine through the phenylalanine. The read is trimmed to its CDR3 DNA, 39 bases read in frame from base 1. TCRbeta CDR3 regions were amplified from genomic DNA using the immunoSEQ Assay, a bias-controlled multiplex PCR. Regarding the original processing steps: Within the assay, amplification of reference gene primers was used to estimate how many nucleated cells each sample contained. To quantify the absolute abundance of each unique TCRbeta CDR3 rearrangement, sequence reads were collapsed and filtered. For each sample, productive Simpson clonality was calculated by taking the square root of Simpson's diversity index across productive rearrangements. Held by TCRdb, this immuneACCESS table contains in-frame sequences only and omits some clones. Under half of the omission traces to an unresolved V gene where checked; the cause of the rest is unknown. V and J calls and clone size follow that table, whereas D and trimming were derived from the DNA. For this sample the table gives around 150,000 clones, of which about 82% were detected only once. In total, the top ten clones hold roughly 6.4% of the sample.

In the prospective study, participants were roughly 18 to 90 years old, resided in about 25 geographic areas of the United States, and were enrolled through a virtual design. In the prospective study, participants were assigned to cohorts based on the clinical history participants reported in a screening survey and a study questionnaire. Recovered participants in ImmuneRACE Cohort 3 were defined as having two consecutive negative NP/OP PCR tests, clearance from a healthcare professional, or resolution of symptoms. Each participant in the prospective study had whole blood, serum and a nasopharyngeal or oropharyngeal swab collected by mobile phlebotomists. Participants in the prospective study had the option to provide additional blood draws and questionnaires over an approximately 2-month period. Blood samples from the prospective study were shipped frozen or at room temperature prior to DNA extraction.

Sequencing input: PBMCs or T cells enriched from blood (not recorded which). The sequence joins TRBV5-1 to TRBJ2-1; TRBD1 lines up with 10 middle nucleotides. This receptor was identified in a woman between 40 and 50 years old who had recovered from COVID-19. CDR3 reads: CASSLEQDRGEFF. DNA sequence: TGCGCCAGCAGCTTGGAGCAGGACAGGGGGGAGTTCTTC.